These 27 T cell receptor beta chains came from one sample sequenced in a study of T cells in Graves' hyperthyroidism and ophthalmopathy. Amplification targeted TCR beta CDR3 regions from RNA transcripts. Using the HTBI primer set, a first-round RT-PCR was run on the TCR CDR3. TCRdb re-called the multiplex PCR reads with MiXCR, one entry per CDR3 protein. The table has fewer than 400,000 distinct CDR3 sequences, around a sixth seen once; the top ten hold 25% to 35%. Sequencing was performed on blood. These receptors came from a woman aged 18-29 years with Graves' hyperthyroidism that later progressed to Graves' ophthalmopathy.

This clonotype was counted between two and nine times. The V and J genes are TRBV11-3 and TRBJ2-2; the D is unclear. The germline V gene encodes CDR1 SGHNT and CDR2 YENEEA. Trimming removed 5 bases at V and 0 bases at J, with 7 bases between. The CDR3 runs 14 residues. CDR3 coding DNA: TGTGCCAGCAGCCATGAAGCGAACACCGGGGAGCTGTTTTTT. Translation gives CASSHEANTGELFF.

In its sample, this clonotype was seen a few times. The genes are TRBV7-9 and TRBJ2-3; D tentatively fits TRBD1 or TRBD2 (7 bases each). Per germline, CDR1 SEHNR and CDR2 FQNEAQ (reference sequence). Trimming took 2 bases from V and 1 from J, leaving 13 bases between them. This CDR3 is built from 16 residues. This CDR3 reads CASSLPSGGGTDTQYF. CDR3 coding DNA: TGTGCCAGCAGCTTACCGTCAGGGGGGGGCACAGATACGCAGTATTTT.

This clonotype was detected a few times. Possible read error: a much larger clone is one base away. This rearrangement joins TRBV11-2 to TRBJ2-7; D may be TRBD1 or TRBD2 (5 bases each). The ends were cut back, 10 bases at V and 2 bases at J, with 18 bases in the middle. Germline lookup yields CDR1 SGHAT and CDR2 FQNNGV. This CDR3 has 14 amino acids. The CDR3 spells CANRQPGPTYEQYF. CDR3 coding DNA: TGTGCCAACAGGCAACCGGGACCGACCTACGAGCAGTACTTC.

This clonotype was observed a single time. The chain couples TRBV28 to TRBJ1-1; D may be TRBD1 (5 bases). V lost 9 bases and J 8 bases, leaving 10 bases between the germline ends. Per germline, CDR1 MDHEN and CDR2 SYDVKM. The CDR3 totals 10 residues. The CDR3 protein is CASGPGEAFF. The DNA of the CDR3 is TGTGCCAGTGGACCAGGGGAAGCTTTCTTT.

The gene calls are TRBV3-1 and TRBJ2-3; 7 bases line up with TRBD2. This CDR3 has 16 amino acids. The germline V gene encodes CDR1 LGHDT and CDR2 YNNKEL (reference sequence). The V and J ends lost 1 base and 14 bases, in that order; junction bases with no gene match: 18. CDR3 protein: CASSQGAGRAPSIGYF. CDR3 bases: TGTGCCAGCAGCCAAGGTGCTGGGAGGGCCCCCTCAATTGGGTATTTT.

This clonotype was detected only a few times. J is TRBJ2-5 and V is TRBV5-1; no firm D call. Germline CDR1 reads SGHRS; CDR2 reads YFSETQ. This CDR3 is 13 amino acids long. Trimming stripped 4 bases from V and 5 bases from J, with 12 bases between. The CDR3 here is CASSPDVSETQYF. CDR3 sequence (DNA): TGCGCCAGCAGCCCTGATGTCTCGGAGACCCAGTACTTC.

As for this clonotype: Likely a read error: the CDR3 ends without its conserved phenylalanine or tryptophan. The chain recombines TRBV10-3 with TRBJ2-5; D remains ambiguous. Per germline, CDR1 ENHRY and CDR2 SYGVKD. This CDR3 spans 16 amino acids. V was cut by 6 bases and J by 6 bases, with 23 bases left in between. The CDR3 DNA sequence: TGTGCCATCAGCCCCTATTCACGCCAGAAGAGGAAGACCCAGTACGTC. The encoded protein is CAISPYSRQKRKTQYV.

This chain connects TRBV28 to TRBJ1-5, with D perhaps TRBD1 (6 bases). V gave up 4 bases and J gave up 3 bases, with 7 bases separating them. The germline gives CDR1 MDHEN, CDR2 SYDVKM. CDR3 length: 13 residues. The CDR3 loop reads CASSSGDNQPQHF. The CDR3 nucleotides read TGTGCCAGCAGTTCAGGGGACAATCAGCCCCAGCATTTT. The complete variable domain, with remaining parts taken from reference TRBV28 and TRBJ1-5, reads DVKVTQSSRYLVKRTGEKVFLECVQDMDHENMFWYRQDPGLGLRLIYFSYDVKMKEKGDIPEGYSVSREKKERFSLILESASTNQTSMYLCASSSGDNQPQHFGDGTRLSIL.

This clonotype was observed many times. This sequence joins TRBV7-9 and TRBJ2-4; a possible D gene is TRBD2 (6 bases). V lost 0 bases and J 4 bases, leaving 10 bases between the germline ends. CDR1 and CDR2 from the germline V gene are SEHNR and FQNEAQ (reference sequence). The CDR3 sequence is 15 residues long. CDR3 DNA sequence: TGTGCCAGCAGCTTAGCGAGTAGCGGAAAAAACATTCAGTACTTC. Protein: CASSLASSGKNIQYF.

This clonotype was observed at least ten times. The rearrangement links TRBV6-1 to TRBJ2-5; D is possibly TRBD2 (5 bases). Germline CDR1 reads MNHNS; CDR2 reads SASEGT. The CDR3 sequence is 13 residues long. Trimming left V 4 bases short and J 9 bases short, with 15 bases between. Here the CDR3 reads CASSGRDRDSQYF. The DNA for the CDR3 is TGTGCCAGCAGTGGTCGGGATCGAGATTCCCAGTACTTC.

This clonotype appeared many times. The chain uses TRBV2 and TRBJ2-1; D is undetermined. CDR3 length: 12 residues. Trimming took off 6 bases at V and 3 bases at J, with 6 bases between the two ends. Germline CDR1 reads SNHLY; CDR2 reads FYNNEI. The CDR3, as DNA: TGTGCCAGCAGCCCGGACTACAATGAGCAGTTCTTC. Its translation: CASSPDYNEQFF.

The sample holds many counts of this clonotype. The V call is TRBV7-8, the J call TRBJ2-1; D is uncertain. The CDR3 totals 15 residues. Trimming took off 3 bases at V and 8 bases at J, with 17 bases between the two ends. Germline loops: CDR1 SGHVS, CDR2 FQNEAQ. For the CDR3, the DNA is TGTGCCAGCAGCTTGCTGGGCAGGAACGACGATGAGCAGTTCTTC. It codes for CASSLLGRNDDEQFF.

This clonotype was picked up many times. V is TRBV5-5 and J is TRBJ2-5, with 12 bases that match TRBD2. Germline CDR1 and CDR2: SGHKS and YYEKEE (reference sequence). V was pared by 3 bases and J by 4 bases, with 7 bases of the junction left unmatched. There are 16 residues in the CDR3. Here the CDR3 DNA reads TGTGCCAGCAGCTCTCGACTAGCGGGAGTAGTAGAGACCCAGTACTTC. Encoded protein: CASSSRLAGVVETQYF.

This clonotype was seen at least ten times. This chain links TRBV15 with TRBJ2-1, with TRBD2 matching over 16 bases. Germline V CDR1 and CDR2: LNHNV, YYDKDF (reference sequence). The CDR3 totals 16 residues. V lost 1 base, J lost 13 bases, and 7 bases stayed unmatched. The CDR3 region has the DNA TGTGCCACCAGCAGAGTGGGGACTAGCGGGAGGGCGCTTCAGTTCTTC. Translated, it gives CATSRVGTSGRALQFF.

The chain joins TRBV24-1 to TRBJ2-1; TRBD2 might be the D (5 bases). V gave up 5 bases and J gave up 1 base, with 23 bases separating them. The V gene's germline CDR1 is KGHDR and CDR2 SFDVKD. The CDR3 is 19 residues long. The CDR3 DNA reads TGTGCCACCAGTGTTCGGGATAGGGCCCTTGGCCCTTCCTACAATGAGCAGTTCTTC. Its protein is CATSVRDRALGPSYNEQFF.

This clonotype was observed many times. The chain joins TRBV5-5 to TRBJ2-1; 7 nucleotides agree with TRBD1. The CDR3 loop spans 15 amino acids. Germline V gene sequence: CDR1 SGHKS, CDR2 YYEKEE (reference sequence). V lost 0 bases and J lost 8; bases outside the gene matches: 8. CDR3 region: CASSLAGQRRDEQFF. The CDR3 DNA reads TGTGCCAGCAGCTTGGCGGGACAGAGGCGCGATGAGCAGTTCTTC.

This rearrangement joins TRBV27 to TRBJ2-7, with 8 positions matching TRBD1. Germline V gene lookup returns CDR1 MNHEY and CDR2 SMNVEV (reference sequence). The CDR3 spans 14 residues. J was trimmed by 3 bases and V by 2 bases; bases with no gene match: 3. The chain's CDR3 is CASSLTDRGYEQYF. CDR3 nucleotide sequence: TGTGCCAGCAGTTTAACTGACAGGGGCTACGAGCAGTACTTC.

This clonotype was seen repeatedly, ten times or more. This chain joins TRBV28 and TRBJ1-1; possible D gene TRBD1, 5 bases. The CDR3 sequence is 15 residues long. The germline CDR1 and CDR2 sequences are MDHEN and SYDVKM. V dropped 2 bases and J dropped 1 base, with 11 bases sitting between them. CDR3 protein: CASSLPWRGNTEAFF. The CDR3 DNA follows: TGTGCCAGCAGTTTACCATGGAGGGGGAACACTGAAGCTTTCTTT.

The sample holds many counts of this clonotype. This chain links TRBV7-6 with TRBJ2-7; the match to TRBD1 covers 11 bases. Germline V CDR1 and CDR2: SGHVS, FNYEAQ. Trimming cost V 4 bases and J 6 bases; bases outside gene matches: 8. The CDR3 is 15 amino acids. The CDR3 coding sequence is TGTGCCAGCAGCTGGAGCGGGACAGGGGGGCGCGAGCAGTACTTC. Its translation: CASSWSGTGGREQYF.

The table lists this clonotype with many counts. The chain is built from TRBV7-6 and TRBJ2-1; the D is unclear. Trimming took off 8 bases at V and 4 bases at J, with 12 bases between the two ends. Germline CDR1 reads SGHVS; CDR2 reads FNYEAQ. The CDR3 extends over 13 amino acids. In DNA form, the CDR3 reads TGTGCCAGCGGCCTGGGCAATTACAATGAGCAGTTCTTC. It encodes CASGLGNYNEQFF. Looking up the rest from reference TRBV7-6 and TRBJ2-1 gives the full variable domain: GAGVSQSPRYKVTKRGQDVALRCDPISGHVSLYWYRQALGQGPEFLTYFNYEAQQDKSGLPNDRFSAERPEGSISTLTIQRTEQRDSAMYRCASGLGNYNEQFFGPGTRLTVL.

V usage is TRBV27 and J usage is TRBJ2-2, with D perhaps TRBD1 or TRBD2 (5 bases each). Trimming pared 2 bases from V and 6 bases from J, leaving 16 bases between. The CDR3 sequence is 16 residues long. Germline V CDR1 and CDR2: MNHEY, SMNVEV (reference sequence). Here the CDR3 reads CASSLSLGRWAGELFF. The CDR3, as DNA: TGTGCCAGCAGTTTAAGTCTGGGACGCTGGGCCGGGGAGCTGTTTTTT.

The rearrangement joins TRBV7-9 to TRBJ2-2; 13 positions match TRBD2. The V and J ends lost 5 bases and 7 bases, in that order; junction bases with no gene match: 16. This CDR3 has 19 residues. The V gene's germline CDR1 is SEHNR and CDR2 FQNEAQ (reference sequence). The CDR3 DNA sequence: TGTGCCAGCAGCCTACGGCTAGGACTAGCGGGAGAGAAGAACGGGGAGCTGTTTTTT. Protein: CASSLRLGLAGEKNGELFF.

This clonotype was seen many times. This sequence joins TRBV20-1 and TRBJ2-7, with TRBD2 matching over 11 bases. The CDR3 totals 15 residues. Trimming cost V 2 bases and J 2 bases; bases outside gene matches: 5. CDR1 is DFQATT and CDR2 is SNEGSKA in the germline V gene (reference sequence). CDR3 sequence (DNA): TGCAGTGCTAGAAAACTAGCGGGAGACCCCTACGAGCAGTACTTC. Translation gives CSARKLAGDPYEQYF.

The sample holds a few counts of this clonotype. The chain combines TRBV20-1 with TRBJ2-7, with a weak D call TRBD2 (5 bases). The CDR3 contains 13 residues. Looked up from germline, CDR1 is DFQATT and CDR2 is SNEGSKA (reference sequence). V gave up 0 bases and J gave up 3 bases, with 9 bases separating them. This CDR3 is CSARDRGIYEQYF. The DNA for the CDR3 is TGCAGTGCTAGAGATCGGGGAATCTACGAGCAGTACTTC.

This clonotype was seen many times. The CDR3 spells CASSLRVEGGYF. CDR3 sequence (DNA): TGTGCCAGCAGCTTAAGGGTTGAGGGAGGCTACTTC. V gene TRBV11-2 combines with J gene TRBJ2-5; D may be TRBD2 (6 bases). Trimming removed 2 bases from V and 14 bases from J, with 15 bases in between. The CDR3 is made up of 12 amino acids. The germline CDR1 and CDR2 sequences are SGHAT and FQNNGV.

At least ten counts were recorded for this clonotype. The chain is built from TRBV27 and TRBJ2-7; D is perhaps TRBD2 (7 bases). This CDR3 is 14 amino acids long. Trimming took off 3 bases at V and 0 bases at J, with 9 bases between the two ends. In germline, CDR1 is MNHEY, CDR2 SMNVEV (reference sequence). DNA of the CDR3: TGTGCCAGCAGTTTCGGGGGGCGCTCCTACGAGCAGTACTTC. Translating gives CASSFGGRSYEQYF.

The chain recombines TRBV20-1 with TRBJ2-1, with TRBD2 identical over 9 bases. The CDR3 covers 16 residues. From germline, CDR1 is DFQATT and CDR2 SNEGSKA (reference sequence). The J segment lost 3 bases and the V segment lost 5 bases, leaving 11 bases of the junction unmatched. The CDR3 bases are TGCAGTGCTGTAAGACTAGCGGAAGGGGGCTACAATGAGCAGTTCTTC. Its protein product is CSAVRLAEGGYNEQFF.